This T cell receptor (beta chain) was identified in a study of blood T cell repertoires in COVID-19. Overall study context: Nucleic acid was either cDNA or gDNA, and it came from T cells, B-cell-depleted T cells, or PBMCs.

Authors' data handling: Scientists estimated how many nucleated cells there were by amplifying reference gene primers. Profiling relied on immunoSEQ multiplex PCR, and the TCRdb table lists in-frame clones only, not all of them. That table is the source of V, J and clone size, and D and trimming were worked out from the DNA. The table has under 300,000 clones, about 70% seen once; the top ten hold around 3.4%. This sequence originates from a woman aged 80 or over with acute or convalescent COVID-19. Material: peripheral blood.

The CDR3 DNA reads as TGTGCCAGCAGCGTTACTAACTATGGCTACACCTTC. Residues: CASSVTNYGYTF. The chain joins TRBV7-9 to TRBJ1-2; D ambiguous. Germline values: CDR1 SEHNR, CDR2 FQNEAQ (reference sequence). The CDR3 has 12 amino acids. V lost 5 bases to trimming and J lost 0 bases, with 4 bases between them.